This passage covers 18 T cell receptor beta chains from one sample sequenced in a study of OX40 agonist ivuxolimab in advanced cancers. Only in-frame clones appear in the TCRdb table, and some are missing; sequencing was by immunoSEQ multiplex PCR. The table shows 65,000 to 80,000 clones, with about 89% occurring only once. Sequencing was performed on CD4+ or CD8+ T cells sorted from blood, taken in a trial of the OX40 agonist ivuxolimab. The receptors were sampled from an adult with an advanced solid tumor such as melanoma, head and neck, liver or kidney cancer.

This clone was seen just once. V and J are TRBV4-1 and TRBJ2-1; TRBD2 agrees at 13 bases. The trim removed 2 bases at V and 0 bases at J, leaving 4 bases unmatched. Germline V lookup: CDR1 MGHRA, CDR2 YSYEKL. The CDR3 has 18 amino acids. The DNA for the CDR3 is TGCGCCAGCAGCCAACTGGGACTAGCGGGAAACTCCTACAATGAGCAGTTCTTC. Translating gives CASSQLGLAGNSYNEQFF.

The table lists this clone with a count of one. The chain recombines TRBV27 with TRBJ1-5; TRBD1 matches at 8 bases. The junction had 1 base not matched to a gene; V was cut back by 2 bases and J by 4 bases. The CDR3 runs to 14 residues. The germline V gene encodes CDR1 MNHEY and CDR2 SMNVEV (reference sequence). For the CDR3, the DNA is TGTGCCAGCAGTTTAAACAGGGGGAATCAGCCCCAGCATTTT. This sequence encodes CASSLNRGNQPQHF.

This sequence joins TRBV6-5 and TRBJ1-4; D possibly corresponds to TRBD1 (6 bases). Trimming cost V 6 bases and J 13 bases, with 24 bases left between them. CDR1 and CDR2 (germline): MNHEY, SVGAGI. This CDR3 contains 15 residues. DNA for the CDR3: TGTGCCAGCAGGTCACCTGGGCGTGGGGGCGGAGGACTGTTTTTT. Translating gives CASRSPGRGGGGLFF.

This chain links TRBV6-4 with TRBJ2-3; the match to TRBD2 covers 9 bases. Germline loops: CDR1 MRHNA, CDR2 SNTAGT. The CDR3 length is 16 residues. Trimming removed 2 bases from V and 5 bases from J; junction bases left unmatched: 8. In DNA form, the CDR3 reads TGTGCCAGCAGTGACCGTAGCGGGAGTAGTAGAGATACGCAGTATTTT. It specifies CASSDRSGSSRDTQYF.

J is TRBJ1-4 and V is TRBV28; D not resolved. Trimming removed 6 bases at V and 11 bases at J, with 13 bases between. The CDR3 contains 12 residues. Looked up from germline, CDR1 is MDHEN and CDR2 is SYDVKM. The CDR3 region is CASSLLHGKLFF. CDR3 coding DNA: TGTGCCAGCAGCCTTCTACATGGGAAACTGTTTTTT.

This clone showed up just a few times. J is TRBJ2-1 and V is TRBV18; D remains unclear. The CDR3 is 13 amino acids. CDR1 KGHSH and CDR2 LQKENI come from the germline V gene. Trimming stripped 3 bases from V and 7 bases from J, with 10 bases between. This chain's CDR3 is CASSPGQLNEQFF. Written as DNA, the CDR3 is TGTGCCAGCTCACCGGGCCAGCTGAATGAGCAGTTCTTC.

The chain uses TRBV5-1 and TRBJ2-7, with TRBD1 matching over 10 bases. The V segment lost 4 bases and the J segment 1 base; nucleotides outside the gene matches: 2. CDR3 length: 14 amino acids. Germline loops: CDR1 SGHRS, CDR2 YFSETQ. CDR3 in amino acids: CASSRDRGSYEQYF. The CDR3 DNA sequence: TGCGCCAGCAGCCGGGACAGGGGTTCCTACGAGCAGTACTTC.

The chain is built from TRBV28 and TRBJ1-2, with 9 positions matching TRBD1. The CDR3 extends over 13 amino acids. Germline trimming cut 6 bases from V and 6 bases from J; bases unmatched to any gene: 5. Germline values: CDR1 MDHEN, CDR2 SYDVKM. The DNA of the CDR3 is TGTGCCAGCAGGGAACAGGGGGCGCATGGCTACACCTTC. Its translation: CASREQGAHGYTF.

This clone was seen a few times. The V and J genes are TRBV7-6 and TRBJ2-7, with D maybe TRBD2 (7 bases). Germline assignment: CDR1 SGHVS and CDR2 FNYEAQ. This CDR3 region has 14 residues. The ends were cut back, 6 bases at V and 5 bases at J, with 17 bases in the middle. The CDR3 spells CASSRGGPEDEQYF. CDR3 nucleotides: TGTGCCAGCAGTCGCGGGGGCCCGGAGGACGAGCAGTACTTC.

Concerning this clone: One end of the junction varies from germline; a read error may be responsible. The CDR3 region is CASGQGSDTQYF. The CDR3 DNA reads TGTGCCTCGGGACAGGGCTCAGACACGCAGTATTTT. The V gene is TRBV25-1, the J gene TRBJ2-3; 9 positions match TRBD1. This CDR3 has 12 amino acids. The V gene's germline CDR1 is MGHDK and CDR2 SYGVNS.

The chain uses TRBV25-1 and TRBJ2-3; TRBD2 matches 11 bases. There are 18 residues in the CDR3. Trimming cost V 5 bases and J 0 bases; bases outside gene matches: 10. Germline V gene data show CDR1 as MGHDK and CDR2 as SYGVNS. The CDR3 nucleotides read TGTGCCAGCAGTACCACTTTTAGCGGGGGGGCTAGCACAGATACGCAGTATTTT. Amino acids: CASSTTFSGGASTDTQYF. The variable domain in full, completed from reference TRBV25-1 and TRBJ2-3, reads EADIYQTPRYLVIGTGKKITLECSQTMGHDKMYWYQQDPGMELHLIHYSYGVNSTEKGDLSSESTVSRIRTEHFPLTLESARPSHTSQYLCASSTTFSGGASTDTQYFGPGTRLTVL.

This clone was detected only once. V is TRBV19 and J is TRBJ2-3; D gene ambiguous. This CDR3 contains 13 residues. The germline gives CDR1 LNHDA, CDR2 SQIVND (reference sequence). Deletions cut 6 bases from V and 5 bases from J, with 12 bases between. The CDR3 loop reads CASRPRPGDTQYF. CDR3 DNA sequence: TGTGCCAGTAGGCCTCGCCCGGGAGATACGCAGTATTTT.

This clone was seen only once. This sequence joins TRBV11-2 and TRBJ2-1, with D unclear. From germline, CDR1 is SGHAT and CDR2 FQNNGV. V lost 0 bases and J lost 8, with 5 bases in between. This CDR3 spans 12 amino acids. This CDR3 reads CASSLDRYEQFF. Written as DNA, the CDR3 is TGTGCCAGCAGCTTAGATCGATATGAGCAGTTCTTC.

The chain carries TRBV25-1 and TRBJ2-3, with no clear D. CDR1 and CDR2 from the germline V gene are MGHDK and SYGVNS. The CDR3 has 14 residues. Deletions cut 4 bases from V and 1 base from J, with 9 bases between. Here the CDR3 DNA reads TGTGCCAGCAGTGGCCAGTGGGGCACAGATACGCAGTATTTT. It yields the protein CASSGQWGTDTQYF.

CDR3 amino acids: CASSLVTGGEAFF. The DNA of the CDR3 is TGTGCCAGCAGCTTAGTAACAGGCGGGGAGGCTTTCTTT. V is TRBV11-2 and J is TRBJ1-1; TRBD1 might be the D (5 bases). The CDR3 covers 13 residues. The germline gives CDR1 SGHAT, CDR2 FQNNGV. The germline V and J ends were trimmed by 1 base and 11 bases, with 14 bases remaining between them.

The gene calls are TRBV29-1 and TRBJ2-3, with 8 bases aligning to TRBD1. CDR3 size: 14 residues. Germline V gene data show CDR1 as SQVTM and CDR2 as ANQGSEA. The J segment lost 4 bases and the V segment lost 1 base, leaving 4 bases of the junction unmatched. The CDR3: CSVEGTGFSDTQYF. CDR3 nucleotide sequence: TGCAGCGTTGAAGGGACAGGGTTTTCAGATACGCAGTATTTT.

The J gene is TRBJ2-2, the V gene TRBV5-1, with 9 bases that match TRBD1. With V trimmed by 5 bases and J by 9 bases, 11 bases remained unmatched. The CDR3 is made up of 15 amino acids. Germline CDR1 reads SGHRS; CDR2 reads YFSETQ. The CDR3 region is CASSPSRDRVRELFF. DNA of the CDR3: TGCGCCAGCAGTCCCAGCCGGGACAGGGTTAGGGAGCTGTTTTTT. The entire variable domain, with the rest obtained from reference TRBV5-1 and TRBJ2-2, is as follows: KAGVTQTPRYLIKTRGQQVTLSCSPISGHRSVSWYQQTPGQGLQFLFEYFSETQRNKGNFPGRFSGRQFSNSRSEMNVSTLELGDSALYLCASSPSRDRVRELFFGEGSRLTVL.

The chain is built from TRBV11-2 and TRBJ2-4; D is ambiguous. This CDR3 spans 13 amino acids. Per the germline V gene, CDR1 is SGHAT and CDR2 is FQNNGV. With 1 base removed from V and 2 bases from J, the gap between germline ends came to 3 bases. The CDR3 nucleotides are TGTGCCAGCAGCTTAGGGCCCAAAAACATTCAGTACTTC. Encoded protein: CASSLGPKNIQYF.